This entry concerns a single T cell receptor (beta chain). This record belongs to a study of blood T cell repertoires in COVID-19. On the study more broadly: Spain, Italy and the United States supplied samples that represented acute and convalescent COVID-19. T cells, B-cell-depleted T cells, or PBMCs provided the cDNA or gDNA that served as material.

Original processing notes: Estimated nucleated cell counts came from reference gene primer amplification. Sequencing used immunoSEQ multiplex PCR; TCRdb keeps in-frame clones, though not all of them. The DNA was the basis for D and trimming; V, J and clone size are from that table. The sample comprises some 75,000 clones, about 88% of which are singletons, and roughly 2.5% rests with the top ten. The length of the CDR3 is 10 residues. CDR1 and CDR2 from the germline V gene are MGHDK and SYGVNS. Trimming took off 9 bases at V and 3 bases at J, with 6 bases between the two ends. The specimen sequenced was peripheral blood. The rearrangement joins TRBV25-1 to TRBJ2-7; D gene ambiguous. This receptor was taken from a man between 65 and 85 years old with active or convalescent COVID-19. This CDR3 is CARLVYEQYF. CDR3 sequence (DNA): TGTGCCAGGTTAGTCTACGAGCAGTACTTC.